One sample yielded the 19 T cell receptor beta chains listed below, sequenced in a study of blood T cell repertoires in COVID-19. TCRdb's table, derived via immunoSEQ multiplex PCR, lists solely in-frame clones and lacks some. The data show 400,000 to 500,000 clones, 70% to 90% seen once. Sequences were obtained from PBMCs or T cells enriched from blood (not recorded which). The receptors were sampled from a woman between 18 and 30 years old who had been exposed to COVID-19.

The chain links TRBV19 to TRBJ2-7; 9 nucleotides line up with TRBD1. Per germline, CDR1 LNHDA and CDR2 SQIVND (reference sequence). Trimming took 2 bases from V and 2 from J; bases not matched to a gene: 7. This CDR3 contains 16 residues. The CDR3 loop reads CASSIHGGTGTYEQYF. The CDR3 coding sequence is TGTGCCAGTAGTATACATGGGGGGACAGGGACCTACGAGCAGTACTTC.

The rearrangement links TRBV24-1 to TRBJ1-1, with a weak D call TRBD1 (5 bases). Trimming removed 7 bases from V and 3 bases from J, with 11 bases in between. Germline V gene lookup returns CDR1 KGHDR and CDR2 SFDVKD. The CDR3 is made up of 13 amino acids. The CDR3 here is CATRGRADTEAFF. CDR3 sequence (DNA): TGTGCCACCAGGGGGCGCGCGGACACTGAAGCTTTCTTT.

Notes on this clone: The same CDR3 arises from other DNA sequences in this sample as well. This chain's CDR3 is CAISEGGYEQYF. The CDR3 DNA sequence: TGTGCCATCAGTGAGGGAGGTTACGAGCAGTACTTC. The rearrangement joins TRBV10-3 to TRBJ2-7; possible D gene TRBD2, 5 bases. The CDR3 has 12 amino acids. V gave up 2 bases and J gave up 4 bases, with 6 bases separating them. The germline gives CDR1 ENHRY, CDR2 SYGVKD.

A single count supports this clone. The genes are TRBV28 and TRBJ1-2; 8 positions agree with TRBD1. Unmatched junction bases numbered 7, after V lost 5 bases and J lost 8 bases. The CDR3 consists of 13 residues. Germline CDR1 and CDR2: MDHEN and SYDVKM. CDR3 in amino acids: CASSDRGGGGYTF. For the CDR3, the DNA is TGTGCCAGCAGTGACAGGGGTGGAGGCGGCTACACCTTC.

The rearrangement uses TRBV27 and TRBJ1-3; D remains ambiguous. Germline V gives CDR1 MNHEY, CDR2 SMNVEV (reference sequence). The V end was cut by 3 bases, the J end by 2 bases, with 11 bases between. The CDR3 consists of 15 residues. CDR3 protein: CASSLAHAAGNTIYF. DNA for the CDR3: TGTGCCAGCAGTTTGGCCCACGCGGCTGGAAACACCATATATTTT.

As to this clone: Other nucleotide sequences from this sample produce the same CDR3. The gene calls are TRBV6-5 and TRBJ2-5; TRBD1 matches 7 bases. Germline CDR1 reads MNHEY; CDR2 reads SVGAGI. Trimming cost V 0 bases and J 5 bases; bases outside gene matches: 3. This CDR3 region has 14 residues. Here the CDR3 DNA reads TGTGCCAGCAGTTACTCTCGGGGACAGGAGACCCAGTACTTC. This gives the protein CASSYSRGQETQYF.

The chain recombines TRBV13 with TRBJ2-2; TRBD2 is a possible D gene (5 bases). V was trimmed by 4 bases and J by 5 bases, leaving 11 bases between them. The CDR3 is 14 amino acids. Germline CDR1 and CDR2: PRHDT and FYEKMQ (reference sequence). Here the CDR3 reads CASSSYGVTGELFF. The CDR3 bases are TGTGCCAGCAGCTCTTACGGGGTTACCGGGGAGCTGTTTTTT.

CDR3 protein: CASRQATNYGYTF. The CDR3, as DNA: TGTGCCAGTCGACAGGCCACTAACTATGGCTACACCTTC. This chain uses TRBV6-5 with TRBJ1-2; a possible D gene is TRBD1 (6 bases). The length of the CDR3 is 13 residues. Trimming left V 9 bases short and J 0 bases short, with 11 bases between. CDR1 MNHEY and CDR2 SVGAGI come from the germline V gene.

The genes are TRBV18 and TRBJ2-7; no definite D call. This CDR3 comprises 13 residues. Germline V CDR1 and CDR2: KGHSH, LQKENI. The V and J ends lost 2 bases and 5 bases respectively, with 10 bases between them. The CDR3 nucleotides are TGTGCCAGCTCACCAAGAGAGAGCCACGAGCAGTACTTC. It translates to CASSPRESHEQYF.

The count of this clone is one. This chain joins TRBV6-4 and TRBJ2-1; 7 nucleotides align to TRBD2. Germline V gene lookup returns CDR1 MRHNA and CDR2 SNTAGT. With 6 bases clipped from V and 5 bases from J, the junction kept 4 bases outside the gene matches. This CDR3 spans 13 amino acids. CDR3 residues: CASSSGVDNEQFF. The CDR3 DNA sequence: TGTGCCAGCAGCAGCGGGGTCGACAATGAGCAGTTCTTC.

V usage is TRBV7-2 and J usage is TRBJ2-2; no reliable D call. The CDR3 contains 14 residues. The V gene lost 5 bases and the J gene lost 1 base, with 8 bases spanning the gap. Germline V gene data show CDR1 as SGHTA and CDR2 as FQGNSA. CDR3 bases: TGTGCCAGCAGCGGCCCCAGGAACACCGGGGAGCTGTTTTTT. Encoded protein: CASSGPRNTGELFF.

V is TRBV20-1 and J is TRBJ2-5, with unresolved D. CDR1 is DFQATT and CDR2 is SNEGSKA in the germline V gene (reference sequence). This CDR3 has 12 residues. Trimming pared 3 bases from V and 0 bases from J, leaving 5 bases between. The DNA of the CDR3 is TGCAGTGCTAGTCGGGACCAAGAGACCCAGTACTTC. It specifies CSASRDQETQYF.

V is TRBV6-6 and J is TRBJ1-2; D is possibly TRBD1 (6 bases). Germline V gives CDR1 MNHNY, CDR2 SVGAGI (reference sequence). The ends were cut back, 5 bases at V and 6 bases at J, with 22 bases in the middle. The CDR3 has 16 amino acids. The CDR3 nucleotides read TGTGCCAGCAGTCCCCTCTATGAGACAGGCGAAAATGGCTACACCTTC. This codes for CASSPLYETGENGYTF.

The chain employs TRBV7-9 and TRBJ1-5; a possible D gene is TRBD1 (5 bases). CDR3 length: 15 residues. Germline V CDR1 and CDR2: SEHNR, FQNEAQ (reference sequence). V was pared by 7 bases and J by 4 bases, with 17 bases between. CDR3 coding DNA: TGTGCCAGCACTGGGGACTTCGGGGCAAATCAGCCCCAGCATTTT. Encoded protein: CASTGDFGANQPQHF.

This chain links TRBV5-1 with TRBJ2-1, with D hard to call. Germline values: CDR1 SGHRS, CDR2 YFSETQ. V lost 0 bases and J lost 7, with 2 bases in between. The CDR3 has 11 amino acids. The CDR3 is CASSLANEQFF. In DNA form, the CDR3 reads TGCGCCAGCAGCTTGGCAAATGAGCAGTTCTTC.

The rearrangement links TRBV4-2 to TRBJ1-2; possible D gene TRBD1, 6 bases. The CDR3 has 14 amino acids. Trimming shortened V by 0 bases and J by 4 bases, and 9 bases separated the two germline ends. CDR1 and CDR2 (germline): LGHNA, YNFKEQ. As DNA, the CDR3 is TGTGCCAGCAGCCAAGATCAGGGGCCCTATGGCTACACCTTC. Translating gives CASSQDQGPYGYTF.

The chain has TRBV3-1 (or the pseudogene TRBV3-2) and TRBJ2-6; D is possibly TRBD1 (5 bases). The germline V gene encodes CDR1 LGHDT and CDR2 YNNKEL (reference sequence). The CDR3 extends over 19 amino acids. Trimming removed 0 bases from V and 2 bases from J, with 17 bases in between. The CDR3 loop is CASSQDPPGFYPGANVLTF. CDR3 in DNA: TGTGCCAGCAGCCAAGATCCCCCAGGGTTTTATCCTGGGGCCAACGTCCTGACTTTC.

This clone occurred once. The V and J genes are TRBV29-1 and TRBJ2-1; TRBD2 matches at 15 bases. This CDR3 region has 16 residues. Trimming took 3 bases from V and 6 from J; bases not matched to a gene: 6. Germline-derived CDR1 and CDR2 are SQVTM and ANQGSEA. The CDR3 DNA reads as TGCAGCGTTGATATTGGACTAGCGGGAGGGAGCAATGAGCAGTTCTTC. The encoded protein is CSVDIGLAGGSNEQFF.

The rearrangement links TRBV18 to TRBJ1-5; 9 bases match TRBD1. CDR3 size: 16 residues. The V and J ends lost 3 bases and 5 bases, in that order; junction bases with no gene match: 8. Germline assignment: CDR1 KGHSH and CDR2 LQKENI. The CDR3 loop is CASSPNTGGVYQPQHF. DNA of the CDR3: TGTGCCAGCTCACCGAACACAGGGGGCGTTTATCAGCCCCAGCATTTT.